Included here is one T cell receptor (beta chain) sequence, with context. This entry comes from a study of blood T cell repertoires in COVID-19. Clones were sequenced by immunoSEQ multiplex PCR, and TCRdb holds only the in-frame ones, with some missing. The sample lists approximately 180,000 clones, approximately 90% occurring once. Germline V gives CDR1 SGHAT, CDR2 FQNNGV. This CDR3 contains 14 residues. Trimming took off 4 bases at V and 7 bases at J, with 16 bases between the two ends. The sequence came from a middle-aged man with active or convalescent COVID-19. Sequencing used peripheral blood. The chain has TRBV11-2 and TRBJ2-5; D is perhaps TRBD1 (6 bases). CDR3 protein: CASSSYGTRWTQYF. CDR3 DNA sequence: TGTGCCAGCAGCTCATACGGGACACGGTGGACCCAGTACTTC.